The 29 T cell receptor beta chains given below trace back to one sample, sequenced in a study of identical twins. Each CDR3 protein gets one entry after TCRdb re-called the 5' RACE reads with MiXCR. The profile shows about 720,000 distinct CDR3 sequences, roughly 18% of them singletons. These same data were also listed under a study on T cells expressing NK-cell markers.

Sequencing was done on a sample of PBMCs. All receptors come from a woman aged 18 to 35 in good health.

The table lists this clonotype with a count of one. V gene TRBV29-1 combines with J gene TRBJ1-2; 8 bases are shared with TRBD1. Germline CDR1 SQVTM, CDR2 ANQGSEA. With 7 bases clipped from V and 6 bases from J, the junction kept 4 bases outside the gene matches. The CDR3 covers 11 residues. The CDR3 bases are TGCAGCGCCCGGACAGGGAATGGCTACACCTTC. Amino acid sequence: CSARTGNGYTF. Full variable domain (outside the CDR3, taken from reference TRBV29-1 and TRBJ1-2): SAVISQKPSRDICQRGTSLTIQCQVDSQVTMMFWYRQQPGQSLTLIATANQGSEATYESGFVIDKFPISRPNLTFSTLTVSNMSPEDSSIYLCSARTGNGYTFGSGTRLTVV.

The rearrangement uses TRBV5-1 and TRBJ2-6; no definite D call. CDR1 is SGHRS, CDR2 YFSETQ, per germline. The V end was cut by 0 bases, the J end by 1 base, with 14 bases between. The length of the CDR3 is 18 residues. CDR3 residues: CASSLVVQTLSGANVLTF. The DNA of the CDR3 is TGCGCCAGCAGCTTGGTAGTCCAGACGCTATCTGGGGCCAACGTCCTGACTTTC.

This clonotype was recorded a few times. V is TRBV29-1 and J is TRBJ1-1; D is unclear. The V gene lost 1 base and the J gene lost 10 bases, with 13 bases spanning the gap. The V gene's germline CDR1 is SQVTM and CDR2 ANQGSEA. The CDR3 has 12 residues. The CDR3 protein is CSVEAGNEIAFF. The CDR3 DNA sequence: TGCAGCGTTGAAGCGGGAAATGAGATAGCTTTCTTT.

This chain joins TRBV5-1 and TRBJ1-1, with D perhaps TRBD1 (5 bases). The CDR3 length is 16 residues. Germline CDR1 SGHRS, CDR2 YFSETQ. V was cut by 3 bases and J by 3 bases, with 18 bases left in between. For the CDR3, the DNA is TGCGCCAGCAGCTCCGGGACCCAGCTTCGGGACACTGAAGCTTTCTTT. Amino acid sequence: CASSSGTQLRDTEAFF.

The rearrangement joins TRBV9 to TRBJ1-3; a weak D match, TRBD1 (5 bases). The CDR3 is 17 amino acids. Germline values: CDR1 SGDLS, CDR2 YYNGEE. V gave up 3 bases and J gave up 0 bases, with 16 bases separating them. The CDR3 DNA sequence: TGTGCCAGCAGCGGGATTAGGGACGCCTTCTCTGGAAACACCATATATTTT. As protein: CASSGIRDAFSGNTIYF. Full variable domain (outside the CDR3, taken from reference TRBV9 and TRBJ1-3): DSGVTQTPKHLITATGQRVTLRCSPRSGDLSVYWYQQSLDQGLQFLIQYYNGEERAKGNILERFSAQQFPDLHSELNLSSLELGDSALYFCASSGIRDAFSGNTIYFGEGSWLTVV.

This clonotype appeared many times. This chain joins TRBV12-3 or TRBV12-4 and TRBJ1-2; D is possibly TRBD1 (5 bases). This CDR3 has 13 residues. Trimming took 3 bases from V and 5 from J, leaving 10 bases between them. The CDR3 nucleotides are TGTGCCAGCAGTTTGCCCGGACATTATGGCTACACCTTC. The encoded protein is CASSLPGHYGYTF.

The chain employs TRBV5-1 and TRBJ2-1, with a tentative D call TRBD2 (5 bases). The CDR3 consists of 17 residues. The V end lost 2 bases, the J end lost 4 bases, and 19 bases lay between the germline ends. Germline V gene sequence: CDR1 SGHRS, CDR2 YFSETQ. DNA for the CDR3: TGCGCCAGCAGCTTCCGGGTAGGAGCGGACGATTACAATGAGCAGTTCTTC. It specifies CASSFRVGADDYNEQFF.

Many counts were recorded for this clonotype. The V call is TRBV5-5, the J call TRBJ2-1, with 8 bases aligning to TRBD2. The CDR3 sequence is 14 residues long. The junction had 3 bases not matched to a gene; V was cut back by 1 base and J by 6 bases. Germline assignment: CDR1 SGHKS and CDR2 YYEKEE (reference sequence). The CDR3 loop is CASSLSGTSNEQFF. The CDR3 nucleotides are TGTGCCAGCAGCTTGTCGGGGACTAGCAATGAGCAGTTCTTC.

This clonotype was observed a few times. This sequence joins TRBV20-1 and TRBJ2-7; D gene ambiguous. Between the trimmed V and J ends, which lost 3 bases and 5 bases, there was a span of 17 bases. CDR1 DFQATT and CDR2 SNEGSKA come from the germline V gene (reference sequence). CDR3 length: 14 residues. For the CDR3, the DNA is TGCAGTGCTAGGCCCCCCAGCGAGAACGACGAGCAGTACTTC. This translates into CSARPPSENDEQYF.

The chain combines TRBV19 with TRBJ2-7, with 11 bases lining up with TRBD1. J gave up 4 bases and V 3 bases, and 5 bases lay outside the gene matches. Germline values: CDR1 LNHDA, CDR2 SQIVND (reference sequence). The CDR3 contains 15 residues. The CDR3 nucleotides read TGTGCCAGTAGTATTAAAGGGACAGGGGGTTACGAGCAGTACTTC. The encoded protein is CASSIKGTGGYEQYF.

This clonotype was seen a few times. The gene calls are TRBV12-3 or TRBV12-4 and TRBJ2-7, with D possibly TRBD1 on 6 matching bases. CDR3 length: 11 amino acids. Between the trimmed V and J ends, which lost 5 bases and 10 bases, there was a span of 12 bases. CDR3 region: CASSTGFGQYF. The DNA of the CDR3 is TGTGCCAGCAGTACAGGGTTTGGACAGTACTTC.

There are a few counts of this clonotype. The V call is TRBV25-1, the J call TRBJ1-2, with D perhaps TRBD1 (5 bases). The CDR3 contains 14 residues. Germline V gene sequence: CDR1 MGHDK, CDR2 SYGVNS. V lost 7 bases to trimming and J lost 5 bases, with 17 bases between them. CDR3 sequence reads: CASIGAGRGYGYTF. As DNA, the CDR3 is TGTGCCAGCATTGGGGCAGGGAGGGGATATGGCTACACCTTC.

This clonotype showed up just a few times. V usage is TRBV12-3 or TRBV12-4 and J usage is TRBJ1-5; D remains unclear. V was clipped by 5 bases and J by 5 bases, with 10 bases between them. This CDR3 contains 13 residues. Here the CDR3 reads CASSSGPDQPQHF. The CDR3 nucleotides read TGTGCCAGCAGTAGTGGGCCAGATCAGCCCCAGCATTTT.

This clonotype was counted only a few times. This rearrangement joins TRBV5-6 to TRBJ2-2; no clear D gene. The CDR3 sequence is 14 residues long. Germline V gene data show CDR1 as SGHDT and CDR2 as YYEEEE. Between the trimmed V and J ends, which lost 4 bases and 0 bases, there was a span of 7 bases. The CDR3: CASSRAANTGELFF. The CDR3 coding sequence is TGTGCCAGCAGCCGGGCAGCGAACACCGGGGAGCTGTTTTTT. Complete variable domain (other parts from reference TRBV5-6 and TRBJ2-2): DAGVTQSPTHLIKTRGQQVTLRCSPKSGHDTVSWYQQALGQGPQFIFQYYEEEERQRGNFPDRFSGHQFPNYSSELNVNALLLGDSALYLCASSRAANTGELFFGEGSRLTVL.

The gene calls are TRBV5-1 and TRBJ2-3; 9 bases fit TRBD1. This CDR3 has 14 residues. The germline CDR1 and CDR2 sequences are SGHRS and YFSETQ. The junction had 4 bases not matched to a gene; V was cut back by 3 bases and J by 5 bases. In DNA form, the CDR3 reads TGCGCCAGCAGCTCCCCGGACAGGGGAGATACGCAGTATTTT. This gives the protein CASSSPDRGDTQYF.

This clonotype was seen at least ten times. This chain connects TRBV12-3 or TRBV12-4 to TRBJ2-1; TRBD2 matches at 8 bases. The J segment lost 6 bases and the V segment lost 6 bases, leaving 16 bases of the junction unmatched. This CDR3 contains 17 residues. The CDR3 protein is CASRPSGLGRWRNEQFF. CDR3 sequence (DNA): TGTGCCAGCAGACCTAGCGGGCTAGGGCGATGGCGCAATGAGCAGTTCTTC.

The chain joins TRBV9 to TRBJ2-1; D perhaps matches TRBD2 (5 bases). The ends were cut back, 7 bases at V and 13 bases at J, with 15 bases in the middle. Germline V gene lookup returns CDR1 SGDLS and CDR2 YYNGEE. CDR3 length: 11 amino acids. DNA for the CDR3: TGTGCCAGCGGAAAGACTAATCATCAGTTCTTC. Protein: CASGKTNHQFF. Combining the CDR3 with reference TRBV9 and TRBJ2-1 gives the whole variable domain DSGVTQTPKHLITATGQRVTLRCSPRSGDLSVYWYQQSLDQGLQFLIQYYNGEERAKGNILERFSAQQFPDLHSELNLSSLELGDSALYFCASGKTNHQFFGPGTRLTVL.

The sample holds a few counts of this clonotype. The chain employs TRBV5-5 and TRBJ1-3, with D uncertain. V was clipped by 8 bases and J by 0 bases, with 6 bases between them. This CDR3 is built from 12 residues. CDR1 SGHKS and CDR2 YYEKEE come from the germline V gene (reference sequence). The CDR3 region is CASASSGNTIYF. The CDR3 DNA follows: TGTGCCAGTGCGAGCTCTGGAAACACCATATATTTT.

This clonotype was counted between two and nine times. The chain couples TRBV5-1 to TRBJ2-1, with TRBD2 matching 13 bases. Unmatched junction bases numbered 6, after V lost 3 bases and J lost 9 bases. There are 15 residues in the CDR3. CDR1 is SGHRS and CDR2 is YFSETQ in the germline V gene. For the CDR3, the DNA is TGCGCCAGCAGCTGGACTAGCGGGGGAGGAACTGAGCAGTTCTTC. Protein: CASSWTSGGGTEQFF.

Many counts were recorded for this clonotype. The chain joins TRBV5-1 to TRBJ1-5; 9 bases are shared with TRBD1. The J segment lost 7 bases and the V segment lost 2 bases, leaving 7 bases of the junction unmatched. This CDR3 comprises 15 residues. Germline CDR1 reads SGHRS; CDR2 reads YFSETQ. CDR3 DNA: TGCGCCAGCAGCTTAACCGGGACAGGGAACCAGCCCCAGCATTTT. It encodes CASSLTGTGNQPQHF.

This clonotype has more than one count but fewer than ten. V and J are TRBV20-1 and TRBJ2-3; D may be TRBD2 (5 bases). The V end lost 6 bases, the J end lost 4 bases, and 23 bases lay between the germline ends. Germline CDR1 and CDR2: DFQATT and SNEGSKA (reference sequence). The CDR3 sequence is 16 residues long. DNA for the CDR3: TGCAGTGCCGCCTCGGCCCGACTACTTATCGCAGATACGCAGTATTTT. This gives the protein CSAASARLLIADTQYF.

The chain employs TRBV6-1 and TRBJ2-7, with D maybe TRBD1 (7 bases). Trimming took off 5 bases at V and 6 bases at J, with 17 bases between the two ends. Germline V gene data show CDR1 as MNHNS and CDR2 as SASEGT. This CDR3 is built from 14 residues. The CDR3 sequence is CASSIGQEGLEQYF. The CDR3 nucleotides read TGTGCCAGCAGTATTGGACAGGAGGGCCTCGAGCAGTACTTC.

Notes on this clonotype: An end of the junction does not agree with germline; a read error may underlie this. CDR3 DNA: TGTGCCAGCATCTTAGCGGGAGGACTTTACAATGAGCAGTTCTTC. This translates into CASILAGGLYNEQFF. This sequence joins TRBV7-9 and TRBJ2-1; the match to TRBD2 covers 10 bases. Germline assignment: CDR1 SEHNR and CDR2 FQNEAQ (reference sequence). This CDR3 is 15 amino acids long.

This clonotype appeared many times. J is TRBJ2-1 and V is TRBV20-1, with 10 bases matching TRBD2. Trimming cost V 0 bases and J 2 bases; bases outside gene matches: 4. CDR1 and CDR2 (germline): DFQATT, SNEGSKA (reference sequence). The CDR3 contains 16 residues. The CDR3 DNA is TGCAGTGCTAGAGATCCCAGCGGGGGGGCCTACAATGAGCAGTTCTTC. Translating it yields CSARDPSGGAYNEQFF.

This CDR3 is CASSFNADYITDTQYF. CDR3 sequence (DNA): TGTGCCAGCAGCTTTAACGCGGATTATATCACAGATACGCAGTATTTT. This chain uses TRBV9 with TRBJ2-3; the D is unclear. CDR3 size: 16 residues. V was pared by 4 bases and J by 2 bases, with 17 bases between. CDR1 and CDR2 from the germline V gene are SGDLS and YYNGEE.

The chain joins TRBV27 to TRBJ2-7; 10 bases line up with TRBD1. V dropped 0 bases and J dropped 5; count of bases not matched to a gene: 7. The CDR3 totals 16 residues. Germline-derived CDR1 and CDR2 are MNHEY and SMNVEV (reference sequence). CDR3 DNA: TGTGCCAGCAGTTTATCGAGGGACAGGGGAACAAACGAGCAGTACTTC. It specifies CASSLSRDRGTNEQYF.

The chain carries TRBV12-3 or TRBV12-4 and TRBJ2-7; a possible D gene is TRBD2 (6 bases). This CDR3 spans 15 amino acids. V gave up 8 bases and J gave up 1 base, with 18 bases separating them. CDR3 in DNA: TGTGCCAGCTCGGACCCGGGACTCGCTTCCTACGAGCAGTACTTC. It translates to CASSDPGLASYEQYF.

Here the CDR3 DNA reads TGCAGTGCTAGATTGACCACAGGACGCGCGAACACCGGGGAGCTGTTTTTT. This codes for CSARLTTGRANTGELFF. The J gene is TRBJ2-2, the V gene TRBV20-1; D perhaps matches TRBD1 (5 bases). The V gene's germline CDR1 is DFQATT and CDR2 SNEGSKA (reference sequence). The CDR3 spans 17 residues. Trimming took off 2 bases at V and 0 bases at J, with 16 bases between the two ends.

Only a few counts were recorded for this clonotype. The rearrangement links TRBV5-1 to TRBJ2-3; perhaps TRBD2 as D (7 bases). V gave up 7 bases and J gave up 3 bases, with 18 bases separating them. CDR1 SGHRS and CDR2 YFSETQ come from the germline V gene. CDR3 length equals 15 residues. The CDR3 DNA reads TGCGCCAGCCGGCGACGGGGGGCCGGTACAGATACGCAGTATTTT. Its translation is CASRRRGAGTDTQYF.